These T cell receptor beta chains were read from a single sample in a study of OX40 agonist ivuxolimab in advanced cancers. Measured with immunoSEQ multiplex PCR; TCRdb has only the in-frame clones, and not every one. The sample has tens of thousands of clones; roughly nine tenths are singletons. Here the sequenced sample was CD4+ or CD8+ T cells sorted from blood, taken in a trial of the OX40 agonist ivuxolimab. The source is an adult with an advanced solid tumor such as melanoma, head and neck, liver or kidney cancer. The CDR3 runs from the conserved cysteine through the conserved F or W. Fields, in order: CDR3 protein, CDR3 DNA, V gene, clone size, D gene, J gene. The D gene is left open where the match is weak. Clone size is stated in some rows and not others, as once, few, many or a class when expanded.

CDR3: CASRERGMPKNIQYF; DNA: TGTGCCAGCAGGGAGAGGGGTATGCCCAAAAACATTCAGTACTTC; V: TRBV7-2; size: -; D: -; J: TRBJ2-4
CDR3: CASSYSSIGQQPQHF; DNA: TGTGCCAGCAGTTACTCGTCGATCGGACAGCAGCCCCAGCATTTT; V: TRBV6-6; size: -; D: -; J: TRBJ1-5
CDR3: CASRLGGGNTEAFF; DNA: TGTGCCAGCAGACTCGGTGGAGGAAACACTGAAGCTTTCTTT; V: TRBV6-6; size: -; D: -; J: TRBJ1-1
CDR3: CASSGQGTYQPQHF; DNA: TGTGCCAGCAGTGGACAGGGGACCTACCAGCCCCAGCATTTT; V: TRBV25-1; size: few; D: TRBD1; J: TRBJ1-5
CDR3: CASKEQGSGNTIYF; DNA: TGTGCCAGCAAAGAACAGGGCTCTGGAAACACCATATATTTT; V: TRBV27; size: -; D: -; J: TRBJ1-3
CDR3: CASSVRDNEQFF; DNA: TGTGCCAGCAGCGTCAGAGACAATGAGCAGTTCTTC; V: TRBV9; size: -; D: -; J: TRBJ2-1
CDR3: CASSPGLAGGFSSYNEQFF; DNA: TGTGCCAGCAGCCCCGGACTAGCGGGGGGTTTCAGCTCCTACAATGAGCAGTTCTTC; V: TRBV5-4; size: -; D: TRBD2; J: TRBJ2-1
CDR3: CASSVGTSGSYEQYF; DNA: TGTGCCAGCAGCGTAGGGACTAGCGGCTCCTACGAGCAGTACTTC; V: TRBV9; size: once; D: TRBD2; J: TRBJ2-7
CDR3: CASSREVRTGGNRRYF; DNA: TGTGCCAGCAGTCGCGAGGTGAGGACAGGGGGGAATCGTCGGTACTTC; V: TRBV27; size: -; D: TRBD1; J: TRBJ2-7
CDR3: CASSEGRNNYGYTF; DNA: TGTGCCAGCAGTGAAGGACGGAATAACTATGGCTACACCTTC; V: TRBV2; size: -; D: -; J: TRBJ1-2
CDR3: CASRSGGHTGELFF; DNA: TGTGCCAGCAGGTCCGGGGGCCACACCGGGGAGCTGTTTTTT; V: TRBV27; size: -; D: -; J: TRBJ2-2
CDR3: CASSKRNPPYYNEQFF; DNA: TGTGCCAGCAGCAAACGCAACCCCCCATACTACAATGAGCAGTTCTTC; V: TRBV21-1; size: -; D: -; J: TRBJ2-1
CDR3: CAWSPGGGNEKLFF; DNA: TGTGCCTGGAGCCCGGGGGGGGGTAATGAAAAACTGTTTTTT; V: TRBV30; size: -; D: -; J: TRBJ1-4
CDR3: CASSRTGGSANEKLFF; DNA: TGTGCCAGCAGCCGGACAGGGGGCTCGGCTAATGAAAAACTGTTTTTT; V: TRBV7-9; size: once; D: TRBD1; J: TRBJ1-4
CDR3: CASSQVRYEGDQQYF; DNA: TGCGCCAGCAGCCAAGTGAGGTACGAAGGAGATCAGCAGTACTTC; V: TRBV4-1; size: -; D: -; J: TRBJ2-7
CDR3: CASRSSGELFF; DNA: TGCGCCAGCAGGAGTTCCGGGGAGCTGTTTTTT; V: TRBV10-1; size: -; D: -; J: TRBJ2-2
CDR3: CAASRDRVYNSPLHF; DNA: TGTGCCGCCAGCAGAGATCGGGTCTATAATTCACCCCTCCACTTT; V: TRBV15; size: -; D: -; J: TRBJ1-6
CDR3: CAWRWDRGPGNTIYF; DNA: TGTGCCTGGCGATGGGACAGGGGGCCTGGAAACACCATATATTTT; V: TRBV30; size: -; D: TRBD1; J: TRBJ1-3
CDR3: CASSRTEIYEQYF; DNA: TGTGCCAGCAGCCGGACGGAGATCTACGAGCAGTACTTC; V: TRBV27; size: -; D: -; J: TRBJ2-7
CDR3: CASSYSTQVPLHF; DNA: TGTGCCAGCAGTTACTCGACACAAGTCCCCCTCCACTTT; V: TRBV6-5; size: -; D: -; J: TRBJ1-6
CDR3: CASSPPGGGTYEQYF; DNA: TGTGCCAGCTCACCCCCAGGGGGCGGTACCTACGAGCAGTACTTC; V: TRBV18; size: -; D: TRBD1; J: TRBJ2-7
CDR3: CASILLGGPNTEAFF; DNA: TGTGCCAGTATCCTCCTTGGGGGCCCGAACACTGAAGCTTTCTTT; V: TRBV19; size: -; D: -; J: TRBJ1-1
CDR3: CASSLGEATNEKLFF; DNA: TGCGCCAGCAGCTTGGGTGAAGCAACTAATGAAAAACTGTTTTTT; V: TRBV5-1; size: once; D: -; J: TRBJ1-4